The 13 T cell receptor beta chains reported below all come from one sample, sequenced in a study of response to subunit inactivated influenza vaccine. TCRdb analysed the RT-PCR reads with MiXCR anew, one entry per CDR3 protein. Altogether about 170,000 distinct CDR3 sequences are present, 10% to 15% being singletons, with the ten largest covering about 31%. These sequences were also reported in another study, on T cells expressing NK-cell markers. That source reports: TCR beta cDNA was made by 5'RACE template switching with UMIs.

The specimen was CD8+ T cells sorted from PBMCs, collected 11 to 12 days after vaccination. Every receptor here comes from a man over 45 who received an inactivated influenza vaccine.

V usage is TRBV21-1 and J usage is TRBJ2-4. TRBV21-1 is shown as a pseudogene. This CDR3 is 18 amino acids long. CDR3 protein: CASSSKRHIQICGNIQYF. For the CDR3, the DNA is TGTGCCAGCAGCTCAAAACGGCATATCCAAATTTGCGGAAACATTCAGTACTTC.

Ten or more counts support this clonotype. The chain employs TRBV3-1 and TRBJ1-5, with D possibly matching TRBD1 (5 bases). The CDR3 has 12 residues. The V gene lost 4 bases and the J gene lost 4 bases, with 5 bases spanning the gap. CDR1 and CDR2 (germline): LGHDT, YNNKEL (reference sequence). CDR3 sequence: CASSPGNQPQHF. The DNA of the CDR3 is TGTGCCAGCAGCCCAGGGAATCAGCCCCAGCATTTT.

The V and J genes are TRBV7-9 and TRBJ1-2, with D uncertain. CDR3 length: 9 residues. The germline V and J ends were trimmed by 5 bases and 6 bases, with 1 base remaining between them. The germline gives CDR1 SEHNR, CDR2 FQNEAQ (reference sequence). This chain's CDR3 is CASSDGYTF. The CDR3 nucleotides are TGTGCCAGCAGCGATGGCTACACCTTC.

This clonotype has more than one count but fewer than ten. The gene calls are TRBV6-1 and TRBJ2-1; TRBD2 matches at 9 bases. This CDR3 region has 14 residues. The V gene end was trimmed by 8 bases and the J gene end by 7 bases; junction bases not matched to a gene: 9. CDR1 and CDR2 from the germline V gene are MNHNS and SASEGT. DNA for the CDR3: TGTGCCAGCTCTGGGCGGGAGGGCCCAAATGAGCAGTTCTTC. This sequence encodes CASSGREGPNEQFF.

This sequence joins TRBV7-9 and TRBJ2-1, with unresolved D. The germline V gene encodes CDR1 SEHNR and CDR2 FQNEAQ (reference sequence). The V end lost 5 bases, the J end lost 0 bases, and 8 bases lay between the germline ends. The CDR3 contains 14 residues. The DNA for the CDR3 is TGTGCCAGCAGCCCCGATTCCTCCTACAATGAGCAGTTCTTC. It is translated as CASSPDSSYNEQFF.

This chain uses TRBV11-1 with TRBJ1-1; 7 bases are shared with TRBD1. The CDR3 length is 18 residues. CDR1 and CDR2 from the germline V gene are SGHAT and FQDESV (reference sequence). V was pared by 4 bases and J by 1 base, with 15 bases of the junction left unmatched. In DNA form, the CDR3 reads TGTGCCAGCAGCTCAGACTCCCCCTACCGGACAGGGAACACTGAAGCTTTCTTT. This translates into CASSSDSPYRTGNTEAFF.

The chain recombines TRBV2 with TRBJ2-3; TRBD2 aligns across 9 bases. V gave up 6 bases and J gave up 13 bases; unmatched junction bases: 8. There are 12 residues in the CDR3. The germline V gene has CDR1 SNHLY and CDR2 FYNNEI. CDR3 in amino acids: CASSPGLANEYF. Written as DNA, the CDR3 is TGTGCCAGCAGCCCGGGACTAGCCAACGAGTATTTT.

The chain uses TRBV11-2 and TRBJ2-7; D uncertain. Trimming cost V 5 bases and J 0 bases, with 17 bases left between them. Germline V lookup: CDR1 SGHAT, CDR2 FQNNGV. This CDR3 region has 16 residues. The CDR3 DNA reads TGTGCCAGCAGCCGAGTAAGGGCCGCGAGCTCCTACGAGCAGTACTTC. Its translation: CASSRVRAASSYEQYF.

In this sample, this clonotype turned up once. The chain employs TRBV3-1 and TRBJ2-1; 10 bases map to TRBD1. CDR1 is LGHDT and CDR2 is YNNKEL in the germline V gene (reference sequence). The CDR3 extends over 15 amino acids. After removal of 4 bases from V and 7 bases from J, the junction contained 7 bases not matched to a gene. For the CDR3, the DNA is TGTGCCAGCAGCCCGGGACAGGGGAAGGGGAATGAGCAGTTCTTC. Its translation: CASSPGQGKGNEQFF.

This clonotype was counted between two and nine times. The V and J genes are TRBV9 and TRBJ2-3; D perhaps matches TRBD2 (6 bases). The germline V gene encodes CDR1 SGDLS and CDR2 YYNGEE. Trimming shortened V by 3 bases and J by 3 bases, and 14 bases separated the two germline ends. The CDR3 is 15 residues long. CDR3 coding DNA: TGTGCCAGCAGCGCTTACGGGGGAGAGACAGATACGCAGTATTTT. It is translated as CASSAYGGETDTQYF.

The chain is built from TRBV6-4 and TRBJ2-1; tentative D call: TRBD1 (5 bases). Germline V gives CDR1 MRHNA, CDR2 SNTAGT. Trimming pared 0 bases from V and 10 bases from J, leaving 7 bases between. The CDR3 consists of 12 residues. This CDR3 reads CASSDSNREQFF. The CDR3 bases are TGTGCCAGCAGTGACTCAAACAGGGAGCAGTTCTTC.

This clonotype turned up a few times. The CDR3 coding sequence is TGTGCCAGCAGCCAAAGAGCGGGGGTTAAAGATACGCAGTATTTT. It codes for CASSQRAGVKDTQYF. V gene TRBV3-1 combines with J gene TRBJ2-3; TRBD2 agrees at 8 bases. The V segment lost 2 bases and the J segment 5 bases; nucleotides outside the gene matches: 6. Per the germline V gene, CDR1 is LGHDT and CDR2 is YNNKEL (reference sequence). The CDR3 contains 15 residues.

The chain couples TRBV15 to TRBJ2-3; no firm D call. V was clipped by 3 bases and J by 0 bases, with 10 bases between them. CDR3 length: 15 amino acids. Germline assignment: CDR1 LNHNV and CDR2 YYDKDF (reference sequence). Here the CDR3 DNA reads TGTGCCACCAGCAGGGCCGAACCGAGCACAGATACGCAGTATTTT. Translating gives CATSRAEPSTDTQYF.